A selection of T cell receptor beta chains follows, all from one sample in a study of blood T cell repertoires in COVID-19. Only in-frame clones appear in the TCRdb table, and some are missing; sequencing was by immunoSEQ multiplex PCR. This sample yields about 430,000 clones, of which roughly nine tenths are seen a single time; more than 0.95% belongs to the top ten. Sequencing was performed on PBMCs or T cells enriched from blood (not recorded which). The receptors stem from a man between 25 and 39 years old who had recovered from COVID-19. Each CDR3 is given without its conserved first and last residue. D genes are given only for firm matches. The size field is filled for only some rows; it gives once, few, many or a size class.

J gene: TRBJ2-2; V gene: TRBV10-3; clone size: -; D gene: TRBD2; CDR3 protein: AISGLAGVTSTGELF
J gene: TRBJ1-1; V gene: TRBV7-8; clone size: -; D gene: TRBD1; CDR3 protein: ASYPAGTGTEAF
J gene: TRBJ1-5; V gene: TRBV27; clone size: -; D gene: -; CDR3 protein: ASGEGSNQPQH
J gene: TRBJ1-2; V gene: TRBV2; clone size: -; D gene: -; CDR3 protein: ASTVDPGSYT
J gene: TRBJ2-1; V gene: TRBV28; clone size: -; D gene: -; CDR3 protein: ASTLQDPSDKNEQF
J gene: TRBJ2-5; V gene: TRBV10-2; clone size: -; D gene: -; CDR3 protein: ASSESSGVAETQY
J gene: TRBJ2-4; V gene: TRBV13; clone size: -; D gene: -; CDR3 protein: ASSFGGPMGNIQY
J gene: TRBJ1-6; V gene: TRBV3-1/TRBV3-2; clone size: -; D gene: TRBD1; CDR3 protein: ASSLDGQGDSPLH
J gene: TRBJ2-2; V gene: TRBV6-5; clone size: -; D gene: TRBD2; CDR3 protein: ASTQGRLAGSELF
J gene: TRBJ1-6; V gene: TRBV6-5; clone size: -; D gene: TRBD1; CDR3 protein: ASSYQRDRYSPLH
J gene: TRBJ1-6; V gene: TRBV5-1; clone size: -; D gene: TRBD1; CDR3 protein: ASSPGQSNSPLH
J gene: TRBJ2-5; V gene: TRBV28; clone size: -; D gene: -; CDR3 protein: ASRLGQGMVETQY
J gene: TRBJ2-5; V gene: TRBV19; clone size: -; D gene: TRBD1; CDR3 protein: ASRKDRGETQY
J gene: TRBJ2-7; V gene: TRBV6-2/TRBV6-3; clone size: -; D gene: -; CDR3 protein: ASSSLSYEQY
J gene: TRBJ2-3; V gene: TRBV5-1; clone size: -; D gene: TRBD2; CDR3 protein: ASSFGLAGGTDTQY
J gene: TRBJ2-2; V gene: TRBV28; clone size: -; D gene: -; CDR3 protein: ASSPRGTGELF
J gene: TRBJ2-7; V gene: TRBV7-8; clone size: -; D gene: TRBD2; CDR3 protein: ASSHYVAGGPYEQY
J gene: TRBJ2-7; V gene: TRBV6-2/TRBV6-3; clone size: -; D gene: TRBD2; CDR3 protein: ASSFRRASGNYEQY
J gene: TRBJ2-4; V gene: TRBV9; clone size: once; D gene: TRBD1; CDR3 protein: ASSETGTGISQNIQY
J gene: TRBJ2-1; V gene: TRBV5-5; clone size: -; D gene: TRBD2; CDR3 protein: ASSSVAGEAWGEQF
J gene: TRBJ2-2; V gene: TRBV30; clone size: -; D gene: TRBD2; CDR3 protein: AWTIAGGTTGELF
J gene: TRBJ1-1; V gene: TRBV12-5; clone size: -; D gene: TRBD1; CDR3 protein: ASGLGQGGTEAF
J gene: TRBJ2-2; V gene: TRBV19; clone size: -; D gene: TRBD2; CDR3 protein: ASRRLASTGELF
J gene: TRBJ1-5; V gene: TRBV28; clone size: -; D gene: -; CDR3 protein: ASSFGQQPRTQH
J gene: TRBJ2-7; V gene: TRBV12-5; clone size: -; D gene: -; CDR3 protein: ASGTAGTYEQY
J gene: TRBJ1-2; V gene: TRBV10-3; clone size: -; D gene: -; CDR3 protein: AITGANYGYT
J gene: TRBJ1-5; V gene: TRBV27; clone size: -; D gene: -; CDR3 protein: ASSFNSLSNQPQH
J gene: TRBJ1-1; V gene: TRBV10-2; clone size: -; D gene: -; CDR3 protein: ASSESKGSGTEAF
J gene: TRBJ2-1; V gene: TRBV7-6; clone size: -; D gene: TRBD2; CDR3 protein: ASSLLAGGPHNEQF
J gene: TRBJ2-7; V gene: TRBV4-2; clone size: -; D gene: -; CDR3 protein: ASSQTGNSYEQY
J gene: TRBJ1-2; V gene: TRBV28; clone size: few; D gene: TRBD1; CDR3 protein: ASSLWQLSQGTNYGYT
J gene: TRBJ1-3; V gene: TRBV9; clone size: once; D gene: -; CDR3 protein: ASSVADSGNTIY
J gene: TRBJ2-1; V gene: TRBV5-8; clone size: -; D gene: TRBD2; CDR3 protein: ASSLGLAGGDEQF
J gene: TRBJ2-1; V gene: TRBV7-9; clone size: -; D gene: TRBD2; CDR3 protein: ASRKGLAGVRNEQF
J gene: TRBJ1-5; V gene: TRBV18; clone size: -; D gene: -; CDR3 protein: ASSPPEGRGNQPQH
J gene: TRBJ2-5; V gene: TRBV9; clone size: -; D gene: TRBD1; CDR3 protein: ASSAQPTGEETQY
J gene: TRBJ2-2; V gene: TRBV24-1; clone size: -; D gene: TRBD1; CDR3 protein: ATSDEQGSTGELF
J gene: TRBJ1-4; V gene: TRBV28; clone size: -; D gene: -; CDR3 protein: ASSAISNPGANEKLF
J gene: TRBJ1-2; V gene: TRBV6-5; clone size: few; D gene: -; CDR3 protein: ASSPGGAVYGYT
J gene: TRBJ2-7; V gene: TRBV12-3/TRBV12-4; clone size: -; D gene: -; CDR3 protein: ASSLVNSYEQY
J gene: TRBJ2-1; V gene: TRBV7-8; clone size: -; D gene: -; CDR3 protein: ASSSRSNEQF
J gene: TRBJ1-2; V gene: TRBV10-3; clone size: -; D gene: TRBD1; CDR3 protein: AVRTGGDGYT
J gene: TRBJ1-2; V gene: TRBV6-1; clone size: -; D gene: TRBD1; CDR3 protein: ASSEGSRGWNGYT
J gene: TRBJ2-1; V gene: TRBV19; clone size: -; D gene: TRBD2; CDR3 protein: ASSPSVISGRAGNEQF
J gene: TRBJ1-3; V gene: TRBV5-6; clone size: -; D gene: -; CDR3 protein: ASSLYRNGNSGNTIY
J gene: TRBJ1-4; V gene: TRBV7-9; clone size: -; D gene: -; CDR3 protein: ASSWAPITGNEKLF
J gene: TRBJ1-4; V gene: TRBV7-9; clone size: -; D gene: -; CDR3 protein: ASSPRSNEKLF
J gene: TRBJ2-1; V gene: TRBV2; clone size: -; D gene: -; CDR3 protein: ASSTRQARYNEQF
J gene: TRBJ2-7; V gene: TRBV28; clone size: -; D gene: TRBD2; CDR3 protein: ASSQIGRAGGLPSYEQY
J gene: TRBJ2-5; V gene: TRBV5-1; clone size: -; D gene: -; CDR3 protein: ASSPGTSQETQY
J gene: TRBJ2-4; V gene: TRBV29-1; clone size: -; D gene: TRBD1; CDR3 protein: SAGTALLAKNIQY
J gene: TRBJ2-7; V gene: TRBV27; clone size: -; D gene: TRBD2; CDR3 protein: ASSLSTSGPYEQY
J gene: TRBJ1-1; V gene: TRBV2; clone size: few; D gene: TRBD1; CDR3 protein: ASSQGENTEAF